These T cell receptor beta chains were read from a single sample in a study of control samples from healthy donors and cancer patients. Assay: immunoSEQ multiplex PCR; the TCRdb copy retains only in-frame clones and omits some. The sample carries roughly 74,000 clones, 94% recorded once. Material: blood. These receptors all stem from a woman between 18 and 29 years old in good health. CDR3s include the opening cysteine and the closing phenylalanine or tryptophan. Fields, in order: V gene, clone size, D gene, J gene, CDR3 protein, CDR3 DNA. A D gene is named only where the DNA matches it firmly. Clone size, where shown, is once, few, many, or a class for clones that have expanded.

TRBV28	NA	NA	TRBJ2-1	CASSTGTFPNEQFF	TGTGCCAGTTCAACCGGGACATTCCCAAATGAGCAGTTCTTC
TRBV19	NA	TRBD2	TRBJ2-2	CASSKLAGDTGELFF	TGTGCCAGTAGTAAACTAGCGGGAGACACCGGGGAGCTGTTTTTT
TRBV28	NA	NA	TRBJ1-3	CASSKQGLRAGNTIYF	TGTGCCAGCAGCAAACAGGGCCTCCGGGCCGGAAACACCATATATTTT
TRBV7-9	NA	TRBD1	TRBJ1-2	CASSLGQGAFDGYTF	TGTGCCAGCAGCCTAGGACAGGGGGCGTTTGATGGCTACACCTTC
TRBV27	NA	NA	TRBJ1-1	CASTQGGVNTEAFF	TGTGCCAGCACCCAAGGGGGGGTCAACACTGAAGCTTTCTTT
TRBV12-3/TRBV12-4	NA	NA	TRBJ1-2	CASRKDRHYGYTF	TGTGCCAGCAGGAAAGACAGGCACTATGGCTACACCTTC
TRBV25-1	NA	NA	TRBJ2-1	CASSEYTGDNEQFF	TGTGCCAGCAGTGAATATACGGGAGATAATGAGCAGTTCTTC
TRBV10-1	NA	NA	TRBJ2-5	CATLGNSKRTQYF	TGCGCCACCTTGGGAAATTCCAAGAGAACCCAGTACTTC
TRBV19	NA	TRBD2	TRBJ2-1	CASSPLAGVGNEQFF	TGTGCCAGTAGTCCCCTAGCGGGAGTTGGCAATGAGCAGTTCTTC
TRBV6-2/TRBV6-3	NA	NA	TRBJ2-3	CASSSMNTQYF	TGTGCCAGCAGCTCAATGAATACGCAGTATTTT
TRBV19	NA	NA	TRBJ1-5	CASSIGEPRSNQPQHF	TGTGCCAGTAGTATAGGGGAGCCGAGGAGCAATCAGCCCCAGCATTTT
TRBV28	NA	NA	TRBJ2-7	CASRTDQGPYEQYF	TGTGCCAGCCGAACAGACCAAGGCCCCTACGAGCAGTACTTC
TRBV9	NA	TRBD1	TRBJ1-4	CASSPGTGGLNEKLFF	TGTGCCAGCAGCCCCGGGACAGGGGGCCTTAATGAAAAACTGTTTTTT
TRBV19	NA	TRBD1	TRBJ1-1	CASRPTGRQAFF	TGTGCCAGTAGGCCGACAGGGAGGCAAGCTTTCTTT
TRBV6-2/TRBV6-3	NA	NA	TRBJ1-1	CASSLLGTRTMNTEAFF	TGTGCCAGCAGTTTATTGGGGACGAGGACGATGAACACTGAAGCTTTCTTT
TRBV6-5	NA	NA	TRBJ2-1	CASSYSRVVGDNEQFF	TGTGCCAGCAGTTACTCGCGGGTGGTAGGGGACAATGAGCAGTTCTTC
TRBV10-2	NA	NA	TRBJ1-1	CASKVVNTEAFF	TGCGCCAGCAAAGTGGTGAACACTGAAGCTTTCTTT
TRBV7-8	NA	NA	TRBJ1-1	CASSSLRVRVEAEAFF	TGTGCCAGCAGCTCCTTGAGGGTCAGGGTGGAGGCTGAAGCTTTCTTT
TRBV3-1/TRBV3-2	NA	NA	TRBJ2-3	CASSQVRTTSTDTQYF	TGTGCCAGCAGCCAAGTGAGGACAACCAGCACAGATACGCAGTATTTT
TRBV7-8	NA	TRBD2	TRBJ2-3	CASSRGLAGARGTDTQYF	TGTGCCAGCAGCCGAGGACTAGCGGGAGCTCGGGGGACAGATACGCAGTATTTT
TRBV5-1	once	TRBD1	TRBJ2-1	CASSKGQPSYNEQFF	TGCGCCAGCAGCAAGGGACAGCCCTCCTACAATGAGCAGTTCTTC
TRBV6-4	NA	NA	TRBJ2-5	CASSERGLGEETQYF	TGTGCCAGCAGTGAAAGGGGCTTGGGGGAAGAGACCCAGTACTTC
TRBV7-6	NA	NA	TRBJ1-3	CASSLFEGPSGNTIYF	TGTGCCAGCAGCTTATTCGAGGGGCCCTCTGGAAACACCATATATTTT
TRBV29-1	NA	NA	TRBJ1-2	CSVPTRGVYGYTF	TGCAGCGTCCCCACCAGGGGCGTTTATGGCTACACCTTC
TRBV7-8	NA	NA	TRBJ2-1	CASSLELGGYNEQFF	TGTGCCAGCAGCTTAGAGCTGGGGGGCTACAATGAGCAGTTCTTC
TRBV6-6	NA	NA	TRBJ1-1	CASSYSIARMNTEAFF	TGTGCCAGCAGTTACTCGATCGCGAGAATGAACACTGAAGCTTTCTTT
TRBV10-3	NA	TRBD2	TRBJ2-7	CAMRRSGDSYEQYF	TGTGCCATGAGACGAAGCGGGGACTCCTACGAGCAGTACTTC
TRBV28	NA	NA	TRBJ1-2	CASSESAMARGYTF	TGTGCCAGCAGTGAATCGGCGATGGCGCGTGGCTACACCTTC
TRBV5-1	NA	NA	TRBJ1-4	CASSKDRANEKLFF	TGCGCCAGCAGTAAGGACAGAGCTAATGAAAAACTGTTTTTT
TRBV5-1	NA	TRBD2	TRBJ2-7	CASSSYLGLVLTEQYF	TGCGCCAGCAGCTCGTACCTCGGACTAGTCCTCACCGAGCAGTACTTC
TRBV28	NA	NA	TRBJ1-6	CASSENTGLNSPLHF	TGTGCCAGCAGTGAAAACACGGGCCTTAATTCACCCCTCCACTTT
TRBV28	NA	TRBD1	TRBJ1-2	CASRTTTGQLYGYTF	TGTGCCAGCAGGACGACCACGGGACAGCTATATGGCTACACCTTC
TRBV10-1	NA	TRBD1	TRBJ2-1	CASSDRSGGYNEQFF	TGCGCCAGCAGTGATAGGTCAGGGGGATACAATGAGCAGTTCTTC
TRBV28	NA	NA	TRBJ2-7	CASSLLPPPLWEQYF	TGTGCCAGCAGTTTATTGCCCCCTCCCTTATGGGAGCAGTACTTC
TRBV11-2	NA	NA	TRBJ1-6	CASSLGTQGNSPLHF	TGTGCCAGCAGCTTAGGAACACAGGGTAATTCACCCCTCCACTTT
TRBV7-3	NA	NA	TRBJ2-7	CASSLDRAQEQYF	TGTGCCAGCAGCTTAGACAGAGCCCAGGAGCAGTACTTC
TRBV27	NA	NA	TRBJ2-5	CASSSYRDQKSQYF	TGTGCCAGCAGTTCCTACCGGGACCAAAAATCCCAGTACTTC
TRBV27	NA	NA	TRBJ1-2	CASSWAGTLNYGYTF	TGTGCCAGCAGTTGGGCTGGGACTCTTAACTATGGCTACACCTTC